This T cell receptor (beta chain) came from a study of blood T cells in healthy people across ages. Across the whole study: Per two T cells, about one barcoded beta molecule was captured through template switching. Study results and limitations: It was held that diversity estimates obtained from one million T cells represented underestimates. TCR beta diversity, measured per million T cells, fell in a roughly linear way with age. Not knowing donor CMV status may have confounded expanded clonotype changes.

Comments on this clonotype: Its antigen is not identified.

A sample-barcoded 5' primer and a J-beta primer mix were used in a second PCR of roughly 7 to 11 cycles. MiXCR, applied by TCRdb to the 5' RACE reads, yields one record per CDR3 protein. The table lists 1,800,000 or so distinct CDR3 sequences, 30% to 40% of them singletons, with about 23% in the top ten. The length of the CDR3 is 11 residues. Germline V gene lookup returns CDR1 MRHNA and CDR2 SNTAGT. V dropped 2 bases and J dropped 8 bases, with 4 bases sitting between them. The chain carries TRBV6-4 and TRBJ1-5, with no clear D. Source material: blood. This TCR came from a human donor in good health. The CDR3 region is CASSDPKPQHF. CDR3 in DNA: TGTGCCAGCAGTGACCCCAAGCCCCAGCATTTT.